This T cell receptor beta chain derives from a study of OX40 agonist ivuxolimab in advanced cancers. Study details: Every 2 weeks, ivuxolimab was infused into the patients intravenously at between 0.01 and 10 mg/kg. Partial response was recorded in three patients: one hepatocellular carcinoma and two cutaneous melanoma cases.

Sequencing used immunoSEQ multiplex PCR; TCRdb keeps in-frame clones, though not all of them. The sample records just over 90,000 clones, roughly 90% being singletons. The V end was cut by 0 bases, the J end by 4 bases, with 10 bases between. Germline CDR1 and CDR2: MNHNY and SVGAGI (reference sequence). The length of the CDR3 is 15 residues. Enrollment shut out patients with autoimmune disease history or systemic immunosuppression. The sequence was obtained from an adult with an advanced solid tumor such as melanoma, head and neck, liver or kidney cancer. The chain joins TRBV6-6 to TRBJ1-3, with D maybe TRBD1 (5 bases). Source: CD4+ or CD8+ T cells sorted from blood, taken in a trial of the OX40 agonist ivuxolimab. This CDR3 is CASSYSPTEGNTIYF. The CDR3, as DNA: TGTGCCAGCAGTTACTCCCCGACAGAGGGAAACACCATATATTTT.